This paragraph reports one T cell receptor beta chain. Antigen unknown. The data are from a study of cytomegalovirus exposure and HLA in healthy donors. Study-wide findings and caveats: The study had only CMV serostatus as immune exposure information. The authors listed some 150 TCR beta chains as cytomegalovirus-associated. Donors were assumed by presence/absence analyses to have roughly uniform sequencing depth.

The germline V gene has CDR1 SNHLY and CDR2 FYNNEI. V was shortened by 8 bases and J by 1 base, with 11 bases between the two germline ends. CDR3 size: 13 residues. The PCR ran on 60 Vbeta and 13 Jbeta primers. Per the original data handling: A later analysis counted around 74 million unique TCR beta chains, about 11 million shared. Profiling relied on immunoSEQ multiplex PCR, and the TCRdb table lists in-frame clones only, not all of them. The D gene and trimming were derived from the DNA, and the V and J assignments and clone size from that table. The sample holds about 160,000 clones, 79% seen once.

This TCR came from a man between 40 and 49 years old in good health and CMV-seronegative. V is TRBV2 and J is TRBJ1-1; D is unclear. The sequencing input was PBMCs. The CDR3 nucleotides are TGTGCCAGCCCCCCCGGAGGGAACACTGAAGCTTTCTTT. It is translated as CASPPGGNTEAFF.